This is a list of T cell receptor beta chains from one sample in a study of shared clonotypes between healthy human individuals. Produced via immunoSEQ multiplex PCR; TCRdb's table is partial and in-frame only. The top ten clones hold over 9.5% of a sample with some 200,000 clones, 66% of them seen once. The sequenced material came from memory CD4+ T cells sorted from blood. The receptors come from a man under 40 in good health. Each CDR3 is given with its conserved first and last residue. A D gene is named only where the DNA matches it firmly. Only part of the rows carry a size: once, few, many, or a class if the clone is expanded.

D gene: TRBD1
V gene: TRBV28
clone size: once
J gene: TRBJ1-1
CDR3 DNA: TGTGCCAGCCTCAGGGGGCGGGGAACTGAAGCTTTCTTT
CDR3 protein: CASLRGRGTEAFF

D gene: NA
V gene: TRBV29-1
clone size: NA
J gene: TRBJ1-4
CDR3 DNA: TGCAGCGGAACGGACGGTTATGAAAAACTGTTTTTT
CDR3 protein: CSGTDGYEKLFF

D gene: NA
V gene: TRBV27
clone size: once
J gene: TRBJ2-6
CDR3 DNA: TGTGCCAGCAGTCTCAGCCACTCTGGGGCCAACGTCCTGACTTTC
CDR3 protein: CASSLSHSGANVLTF

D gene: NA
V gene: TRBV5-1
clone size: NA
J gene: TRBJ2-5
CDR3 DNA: TGCGCCAGCAGTACAGCCCCCACAGGGACCCACGAGACCCAGTACTTC
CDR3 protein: CASSTAPTGTHETQYF

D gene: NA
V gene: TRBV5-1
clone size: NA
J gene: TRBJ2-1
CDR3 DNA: TGCGCCAGCAGCTTGGACAGCGCGAACTACAATGAGCAGTTCTTC
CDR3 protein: CASSLDSANYNEQFF

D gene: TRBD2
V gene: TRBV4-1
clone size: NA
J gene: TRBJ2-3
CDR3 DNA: TGCGCCAGCAGCGGACTAGCGGGGGTCACAGATACGCAGTATTTT
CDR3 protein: CASSGLAGVTDTQYF

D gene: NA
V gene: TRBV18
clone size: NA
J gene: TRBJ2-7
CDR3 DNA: TGTGCCAGCTCACCCCAGACAGTAACCTACGAGCAGTACTTC
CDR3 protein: CASSPQTVTYEQYF

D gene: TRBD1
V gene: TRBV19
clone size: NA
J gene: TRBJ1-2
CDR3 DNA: TGTGCCAGTAACCCGGACAGGGGCTATGGCTACACCTTC
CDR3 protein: CASNPDRGYGYTF

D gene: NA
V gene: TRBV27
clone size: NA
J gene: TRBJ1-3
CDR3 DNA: TGTGCCAGCAGCTTGTCGCAGGGTGCAAACACCATATATTTT
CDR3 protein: CASSLSQGANTIYF

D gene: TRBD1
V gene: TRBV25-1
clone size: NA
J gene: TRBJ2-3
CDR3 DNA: TGTGCCAGCAGTCTGCAAGGGACAGGGAACGCAGATACGCAGTATTTT
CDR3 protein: CASSLQGTGNADTQYF

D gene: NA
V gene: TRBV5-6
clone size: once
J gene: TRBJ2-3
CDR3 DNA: TGTGCCAGCAGACCGGGGGCAGATACGCAGTATTTT
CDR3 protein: CASRPGADTQYF

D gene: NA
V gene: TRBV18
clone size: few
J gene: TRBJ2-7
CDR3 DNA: TGTGCCAGCTCACCAGAACGGAACGAGCAGTACTTC
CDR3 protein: CASSPERNEQYF

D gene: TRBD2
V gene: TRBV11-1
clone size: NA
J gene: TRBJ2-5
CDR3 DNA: TGTGCCAGCAGCTTATACGGGAGCGGGAGGGAGACCCAGTACTTC
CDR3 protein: CASSLYGSGRETQYF

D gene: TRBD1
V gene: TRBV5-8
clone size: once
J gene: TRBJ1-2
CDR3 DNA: TGTGCCAGCAACCTAAATACAGGGGTGCGCGATGGCTACACCTTC
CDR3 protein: CASNLNTGVRDGYTF

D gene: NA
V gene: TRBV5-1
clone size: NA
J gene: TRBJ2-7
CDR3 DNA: TGCGCCAGCACCTCCATTTTAGGCGGAAGCTCCTACGAGCAGTACTTC
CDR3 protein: CASTSILGGSSYEQYF

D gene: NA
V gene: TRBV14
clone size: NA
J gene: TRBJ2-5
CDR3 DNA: TGTGCCAGCACCCAACGTAGCCAAGAGACCCAGTACTTC
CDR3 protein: CASTQRSQETQYF

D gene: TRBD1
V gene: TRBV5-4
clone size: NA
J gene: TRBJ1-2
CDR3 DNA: TGTGCCAGCAGAACCGGGGACAGGGTGAAGTATGGCTACACCTTC
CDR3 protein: CASRTGDRVKYGYTF

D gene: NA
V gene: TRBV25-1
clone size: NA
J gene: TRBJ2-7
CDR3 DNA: TGTGCCACCTCTCTCGGACAAGTCTACGAGCAGTACTTC
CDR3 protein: CATSLGQVYEQYF

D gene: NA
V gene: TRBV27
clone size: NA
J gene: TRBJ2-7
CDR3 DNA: TGTGCCAGCAGTCCTTTCCCACTAGCCGGAGCCTACGAGCAGTACTTC
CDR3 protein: CASSPFPLAGAYEQYF

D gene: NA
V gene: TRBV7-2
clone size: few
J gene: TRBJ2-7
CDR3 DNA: TGTGCCAGCAGGGTAACCTCCGGGACGTCTCGCTCCTATTCCTACGAGCAGTACTTC
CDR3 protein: CASRVTSGTSRSYSYEQYF

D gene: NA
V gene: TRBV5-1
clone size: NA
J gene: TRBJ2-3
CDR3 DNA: TGCGCCAGCAGCTTAGGGGACTTGGCGGCCGATACGCAGTATTTT
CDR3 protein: CASSLGDLAADTQYF

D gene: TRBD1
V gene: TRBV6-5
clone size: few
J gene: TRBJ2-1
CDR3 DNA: TGTGCCAGCAGTTACGGGACAGGGGGTATCAATGAGCAGTTCTTC
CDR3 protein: CASSYGTGGINEQFF

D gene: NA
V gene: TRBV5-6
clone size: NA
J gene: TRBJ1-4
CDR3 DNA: TGTGCCAGCAGCTCCATCCGGGAGGCTGAAAAACTGTTTTTT
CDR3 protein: CASSSIREAEKLFF

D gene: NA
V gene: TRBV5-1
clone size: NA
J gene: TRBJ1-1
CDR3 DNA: TGCGCCAGCAGCTTGGGTACATTCTCGGCATCTGAAGCTTTCTTT
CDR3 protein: CASSLGTFSASEAFF

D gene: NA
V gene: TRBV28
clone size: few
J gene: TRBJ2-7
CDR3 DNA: TGTGCCAGCAGTTTAGGCAGGGCCTACGAGCAGTACTTC
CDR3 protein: CASSLGRAYEQYF

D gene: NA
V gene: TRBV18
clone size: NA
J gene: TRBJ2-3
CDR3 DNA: TGTGCCAGCACGTCGAATGGGGGCAGGGATACGCAGTATTTT
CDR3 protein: CASTSNGGRDTQYF

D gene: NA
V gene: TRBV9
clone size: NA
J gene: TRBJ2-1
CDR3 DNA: TGTGCCAGCAGCTGGGAGGCAGCCTCCTACAATGAGCAGTTCTTC
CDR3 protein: CASSWEAASYNEQFF

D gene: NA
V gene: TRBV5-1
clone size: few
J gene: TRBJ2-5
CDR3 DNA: TGCGCCAGCAGCTTGGGCGGGACCCAAGGAACCCAGTACTTC
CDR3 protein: CASSLGGTQGTQYF

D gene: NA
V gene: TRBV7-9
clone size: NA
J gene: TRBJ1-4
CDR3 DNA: TGTGCCAGCCGAGCTGTTACGGGTGAAAAACTGTTTTTT
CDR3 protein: CASRAVTGEKLFF

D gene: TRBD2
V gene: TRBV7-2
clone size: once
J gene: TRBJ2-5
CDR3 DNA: TGTGCCAGCAGCCTGGGGGGGGGTCAAGAGACCCAGTACTTC
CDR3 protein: CASSLGGGQETQYF

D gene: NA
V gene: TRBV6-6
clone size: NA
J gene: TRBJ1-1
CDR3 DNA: TGTGCCAGCACAAACAGGGACACTTTGAACACTGAAGCTTTCTTT
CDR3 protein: CASTNRDTLNTEAFF

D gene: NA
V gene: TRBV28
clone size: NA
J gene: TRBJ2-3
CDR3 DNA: TGTGCCAGCAGTTTTTTTTCAGATACGCAGTATTTT
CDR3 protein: CASSFFSDTQYF

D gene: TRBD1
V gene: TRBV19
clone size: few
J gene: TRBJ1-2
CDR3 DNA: TGTGCCAGTAGTAGGCCGGGACAGCGTAACTATGGCTACACCTTC
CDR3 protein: CASSRPGQRNYGYTF

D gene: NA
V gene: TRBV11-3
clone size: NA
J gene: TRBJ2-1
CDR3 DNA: TGTGCCAGCAGCTTAGAACGTCGCGGGGAGCAGTTCTTC
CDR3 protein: CASSLERRGEQFF

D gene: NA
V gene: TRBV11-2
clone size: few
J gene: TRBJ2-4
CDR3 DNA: TGTGCCAGCAGCTTCGTGCAGGGCAAAAAAAACATTCAGTACTTC
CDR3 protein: CASSFVQGKKNIQYF

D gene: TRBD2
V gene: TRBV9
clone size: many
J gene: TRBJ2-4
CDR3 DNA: TGTGCCAGCAGCGCAAACCCGGGACTAGCGGGAGACGGTGCCAAAAACATTCAGTACTTC
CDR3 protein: CASSANPGLAGDGAKNIQYF

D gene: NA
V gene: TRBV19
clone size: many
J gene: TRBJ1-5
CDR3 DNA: TGTGCCAGTAGTATAGACGGGTCCAATCAGCCCCAGCATTTT
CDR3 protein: CASSIDGSNQPQHF

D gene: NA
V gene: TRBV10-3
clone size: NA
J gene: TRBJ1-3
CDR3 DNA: TGTGCCATCAATGGTGGGGGCTCTGGAAACACCATATATTTT
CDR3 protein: CAINGGGSGNTIYF

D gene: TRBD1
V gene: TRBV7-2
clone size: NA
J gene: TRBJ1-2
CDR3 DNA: TGTGCCAGCAGCTCCGAAGGGACAGGGTTCGACTATGGCTACACCTTC
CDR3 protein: CASSSEGTGFDYGYTF

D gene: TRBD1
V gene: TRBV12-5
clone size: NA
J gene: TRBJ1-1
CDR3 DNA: TGTGCTAGTGGTTTGGTACTAGGGGACAGGGACGACACTGAAGCTTTCTTT
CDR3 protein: CASGLVLGDRDDTEAFF

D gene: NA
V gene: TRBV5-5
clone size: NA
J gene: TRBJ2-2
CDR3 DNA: TGTGCCAGCAGCATCGGCACCGGGGAGCTGTTTTTT
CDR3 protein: CASSIGTGELFF

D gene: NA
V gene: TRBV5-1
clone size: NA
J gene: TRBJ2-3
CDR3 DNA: TGCGCCAGCAGCTTTGGATCCCCCCCAGATACGCAGTATTTT
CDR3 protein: CASSFGSPPDTQYF

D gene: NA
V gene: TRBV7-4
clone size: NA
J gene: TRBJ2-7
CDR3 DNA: TGTGCCAGCAGCTCCAGGCTGACGGTAGCAAAAGGTCCTTGCGAGCAGTACTTC
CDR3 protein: CASSSRLTVAKGPCEQYF

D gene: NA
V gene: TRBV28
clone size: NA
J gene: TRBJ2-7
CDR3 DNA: TGTGCCAGCAGTCCGCCGGCAGGGAGGTACGAGCAGTACTTC
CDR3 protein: CASSPPAGRYEQYF

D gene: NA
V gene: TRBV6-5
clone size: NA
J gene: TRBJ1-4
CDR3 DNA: TGTGCCAGCAAGGGGCAGTCTAATGAAAAACTGTTTTTT
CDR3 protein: CASKGQSNEKLFF

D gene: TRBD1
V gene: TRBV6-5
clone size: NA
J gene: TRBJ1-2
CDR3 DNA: TGTGCCAGCAGTTACCAAGGGACAGGCTATGGCTACACCTTC
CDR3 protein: CASSYQGTGYGYTF

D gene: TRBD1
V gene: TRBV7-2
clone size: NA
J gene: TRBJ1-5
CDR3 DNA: TGTGCCAGCACCCAGGACAGGGTACAGCCCCAGCATTTT
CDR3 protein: CASTQDRVQPQHF

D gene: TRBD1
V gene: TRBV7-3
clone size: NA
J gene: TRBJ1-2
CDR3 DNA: TGTGCCAGCAGCCCATCCGGGACAGTTAACTATGGCTACACCTTC
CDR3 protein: CASSPSGTVNYGYTF

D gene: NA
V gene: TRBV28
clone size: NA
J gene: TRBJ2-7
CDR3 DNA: TGTGCCAGCAGTCCCTTCCGGGGAGCCTACGAGCAGTACTTC
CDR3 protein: CASSPFRGAYEQYF

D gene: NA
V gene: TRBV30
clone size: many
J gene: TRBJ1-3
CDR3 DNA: TGTGCCTGGAGTCGCGACAGCGGGAGTGGAAACACCATATATTTT
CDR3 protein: CAWSRDSGSGNTIYF

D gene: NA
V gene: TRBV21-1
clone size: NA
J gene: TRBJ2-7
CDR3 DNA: TGTGCCAGCAGCAAAGGGGGAGGCCGCTCCTACGAGCAGTACTTC
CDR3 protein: CASSKGGGRSYEQYF

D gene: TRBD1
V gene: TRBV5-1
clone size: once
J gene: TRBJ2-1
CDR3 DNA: TGCGCCAGCAGCTTCGGACAGGGGGCGGGATACAATGAGCAGTTCTTC
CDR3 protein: CASSFGQGAGYNEQFF